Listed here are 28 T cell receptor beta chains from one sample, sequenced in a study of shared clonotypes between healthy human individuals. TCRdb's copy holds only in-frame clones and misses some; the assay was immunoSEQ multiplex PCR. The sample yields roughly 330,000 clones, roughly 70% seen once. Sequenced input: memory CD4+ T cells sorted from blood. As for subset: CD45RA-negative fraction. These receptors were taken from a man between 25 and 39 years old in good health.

In DNA, the CDR3 is TGTGCCAGCGGTAACAGGGTAGGAAGCACTGAAGCTTTCTTT. Translation: CASGNRVGSTEAFF. The chain joins TRBV6-4 to TRBJ1-1; D is possibly TRBD1 (6 bases). V was trimmed by 8 bases and J by 4 bases, leaving 17 bases between them. CDR3 size: 14 residues. In germline, CDR1 is MRHNA, CDR2 SNTAGT.

CDR3 in DNA: TGTGCCAGCAGCCAAGCTAGCGCGTTGAACGAGCAGTACTTC. This codes for CASSQASALNEQYF. The chain is built from TRBV14 and TRBJ2-7; D may be TRBD2 (6 bases). CDR3 length: 14 residues. Germline assignment: CDR1 SGHDN and CDR2 FVKESK. V lost 1 base and J lost 5, with 12 bases in between.

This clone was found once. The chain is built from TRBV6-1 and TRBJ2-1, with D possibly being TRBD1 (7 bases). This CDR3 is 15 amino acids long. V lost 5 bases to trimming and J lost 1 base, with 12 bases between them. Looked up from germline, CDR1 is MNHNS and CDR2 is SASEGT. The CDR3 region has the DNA TGTGCCAGCAGTACACAGGGGAGGTCCTACAATGAGCAGTTCTTC. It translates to CASSTQGRSYNEQFF.

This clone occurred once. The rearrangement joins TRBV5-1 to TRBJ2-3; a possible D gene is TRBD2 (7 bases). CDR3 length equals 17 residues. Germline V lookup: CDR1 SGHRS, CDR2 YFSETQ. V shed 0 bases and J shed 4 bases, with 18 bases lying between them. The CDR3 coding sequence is TGCGCCAGCAGCTTGGCGTCCGGGGGGCGAGGAGCAGATACGCAGTATTTT. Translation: CASSLASGGRGADTQYF. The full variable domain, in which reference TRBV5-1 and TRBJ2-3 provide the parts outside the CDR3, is KAGVTQTPRYLIKTRGQQVTLSCSPISGHRSVSWYQQTPGQGLQFLFEYFSETQRNKGNFPGRFSGRQFSNSRSEMNVSTLELGDSALYLCASSLASGGRGADTQYFGPGTRLTVL.

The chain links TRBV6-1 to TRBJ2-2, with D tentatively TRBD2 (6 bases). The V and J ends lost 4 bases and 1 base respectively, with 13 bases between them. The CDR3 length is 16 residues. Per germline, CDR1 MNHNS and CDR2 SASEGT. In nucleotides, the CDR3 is TGTGCCAGCAGTGCCCTTGCGGGGAAGAACACCGGGGAGCTGTTTTTT. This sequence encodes CASSALAGKNTGELFF.

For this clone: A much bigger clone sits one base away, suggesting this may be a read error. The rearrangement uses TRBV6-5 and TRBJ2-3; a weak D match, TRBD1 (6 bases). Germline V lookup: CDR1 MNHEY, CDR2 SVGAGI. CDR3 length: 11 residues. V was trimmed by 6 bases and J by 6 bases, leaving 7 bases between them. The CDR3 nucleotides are TGTGCCAGCAGCCAGGGGGATACGCAGTATTTT. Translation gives CASSQGDTQYF.

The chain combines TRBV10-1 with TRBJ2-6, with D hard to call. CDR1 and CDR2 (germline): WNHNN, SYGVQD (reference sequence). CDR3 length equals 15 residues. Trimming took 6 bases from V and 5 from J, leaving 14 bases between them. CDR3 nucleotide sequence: TGCGCCAGCAGGATCGCACAAAGTCGGGCCAACGTCCTGACTTTC. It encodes CASRIAQSRANVLTF.

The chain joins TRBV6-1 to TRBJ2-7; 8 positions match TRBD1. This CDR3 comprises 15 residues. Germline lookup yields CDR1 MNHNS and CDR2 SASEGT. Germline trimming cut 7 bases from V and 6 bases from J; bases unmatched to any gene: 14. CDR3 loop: CASTNIWDRSPEQYF. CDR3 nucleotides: TGTGCCAGCACCAACATTTGGGACAGGTCACCCGAGCAGTACTTC.

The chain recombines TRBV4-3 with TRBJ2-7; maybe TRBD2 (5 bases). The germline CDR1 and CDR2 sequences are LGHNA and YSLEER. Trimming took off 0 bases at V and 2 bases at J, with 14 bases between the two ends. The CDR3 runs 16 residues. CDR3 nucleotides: TGCGCCAGCAGCCAAGATGCCCAACTAGTCACCTACGAGCAGTACTTC. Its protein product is CASSQDAQLVTYEQYF.

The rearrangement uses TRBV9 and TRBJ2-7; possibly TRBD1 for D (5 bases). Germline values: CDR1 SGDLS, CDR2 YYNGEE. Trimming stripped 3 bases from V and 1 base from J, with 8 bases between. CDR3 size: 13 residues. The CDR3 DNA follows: TGTGCCAGCAGCGGGACACCTTCCTACGAGCAGTACTTC. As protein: CASSGTPSYEQYF.

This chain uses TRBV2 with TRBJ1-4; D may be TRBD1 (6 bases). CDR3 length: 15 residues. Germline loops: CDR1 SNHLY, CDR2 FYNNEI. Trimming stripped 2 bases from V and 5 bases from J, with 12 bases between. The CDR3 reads CASSETGARNEKLFF. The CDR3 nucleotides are TGTGCCAGCAGTGAAACGGGGGCGAGGAATGAAAAACTGTTTTTT. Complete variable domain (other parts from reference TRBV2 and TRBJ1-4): EPEVTQTPSHQVTQMGQEVILRCVPISNHLYFYWYRQILGQKVEFLVSFYNNEISEKSEIFDDQFSVERPDGSNFTLKIRSTKLEDSAMYFCASSETGARNEKLFFGSGTQLSVL.

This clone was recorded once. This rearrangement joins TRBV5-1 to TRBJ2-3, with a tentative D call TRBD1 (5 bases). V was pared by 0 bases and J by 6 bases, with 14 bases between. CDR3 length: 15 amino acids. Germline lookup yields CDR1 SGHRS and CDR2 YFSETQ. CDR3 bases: TGCGCCAGCAGCTTGGCCATAGGGGTAGAGGATACGCAGTATTTT. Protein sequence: CASSLAIGVEDTQYF.

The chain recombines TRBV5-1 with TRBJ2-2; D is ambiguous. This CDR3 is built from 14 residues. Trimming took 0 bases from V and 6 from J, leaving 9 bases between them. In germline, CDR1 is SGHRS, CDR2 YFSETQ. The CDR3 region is CASSLGHGAGELFF. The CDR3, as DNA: TGCGCCAGCAGCTTGGGACACGGCGCCGGGGAGCTGTTTTTT.

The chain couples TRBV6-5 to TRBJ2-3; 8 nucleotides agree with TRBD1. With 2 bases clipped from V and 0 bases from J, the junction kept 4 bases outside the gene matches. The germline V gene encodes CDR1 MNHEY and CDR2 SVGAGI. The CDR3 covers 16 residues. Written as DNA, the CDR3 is TGTGCCAGCAGTTACCTCAGGGGGCGAAGCACAGATACGCAGTATTTT. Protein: CASSYLRGRSTDTQYF.

The CDR3 DNA is TGTGCCAGCAGCGCCCCACGGGACACCGGCGAGCAGTACTTC. This sequence encodes CASSAPRDTGEQYF. The chain couples TRBV6-6 to TRBJ2-7; the D gene is possibly TRBD1 (6 bases). Germline V gives CDR1 MNHNY, CDR2 SVGAGI (reference sequence). Trimming left V 6 bases short and J 6 bases short, with 18 bases between. The CDR3 loop spans 14 amino acids.

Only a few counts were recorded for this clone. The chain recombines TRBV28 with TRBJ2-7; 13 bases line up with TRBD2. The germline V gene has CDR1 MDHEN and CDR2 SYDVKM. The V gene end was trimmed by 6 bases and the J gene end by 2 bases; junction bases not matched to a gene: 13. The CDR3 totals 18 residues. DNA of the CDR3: TGTGCCAGCAGCGTTTTGGGGACTAGCGGGAACTCACCCTACGAGCAGTACTTC. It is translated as CASSVLGTSGNSPYEQYF.

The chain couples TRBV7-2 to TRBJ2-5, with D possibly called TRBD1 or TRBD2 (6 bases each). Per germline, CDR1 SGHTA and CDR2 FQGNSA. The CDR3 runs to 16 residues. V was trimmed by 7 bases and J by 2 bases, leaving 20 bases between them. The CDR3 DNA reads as TGTGCCAGCACTGAAAGCGCGGGGACACAACAAGAGACCCAGTACTTC. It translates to CASTESAGTQQETQYF.

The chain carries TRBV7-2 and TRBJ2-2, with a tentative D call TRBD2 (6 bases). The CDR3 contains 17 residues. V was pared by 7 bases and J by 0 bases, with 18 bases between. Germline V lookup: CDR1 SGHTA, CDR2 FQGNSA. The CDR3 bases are TGTGCCAGCATCCTCACTCCTAGCGCAGCGAACACCGGGGAGCTGTTTTTT. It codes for CASILTPSAANTGELFF.

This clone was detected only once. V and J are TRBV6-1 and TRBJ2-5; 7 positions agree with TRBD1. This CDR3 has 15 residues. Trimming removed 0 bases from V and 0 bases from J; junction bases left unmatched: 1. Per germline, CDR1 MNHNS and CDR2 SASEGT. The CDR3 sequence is CASSEATGNQETQYF. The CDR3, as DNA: TGTGCCAGCAGTGAAGCGACAGGGAACCAAGAGACCCAGTACTTC.

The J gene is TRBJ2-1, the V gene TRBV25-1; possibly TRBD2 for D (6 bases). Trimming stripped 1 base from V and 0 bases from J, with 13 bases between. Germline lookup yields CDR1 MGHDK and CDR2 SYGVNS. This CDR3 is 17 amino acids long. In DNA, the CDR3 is TGTGCCAGCAGTGAATCTGCGGGGCTGGGCTCCTACAATGAGCAGTTCTTC. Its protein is CASSESAGLGSYNEQFF. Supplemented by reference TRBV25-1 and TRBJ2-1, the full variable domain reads EADIYQTPRYLVIGTGKKITLECSQTMGHDKMYWYQQDPGMELHLIHYSYGVNSTEKGDLSSESTVSRIRTEHFPLTLESARPSHTSQYLCASSESAGLGSYNEQFFGPGTRLTVL.

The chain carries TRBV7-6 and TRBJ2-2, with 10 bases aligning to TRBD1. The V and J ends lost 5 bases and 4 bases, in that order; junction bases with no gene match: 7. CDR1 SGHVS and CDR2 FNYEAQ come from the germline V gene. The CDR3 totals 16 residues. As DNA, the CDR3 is TGTGCCAGCAGCCCGAGACAGGGGGCGGTCACCGGGGAGCTGTTTTTT. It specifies CASSPRQGAVTGELFF. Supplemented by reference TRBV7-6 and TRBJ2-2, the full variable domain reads GAGVSQSPRYKVTKRGQDVALRCDPISGHVSLYWYRQALGQGPEFLTYFNYEAQQDKSGLPNDRFSAERPEGSISTLTIQRTEQRDSAMYRCASSPRQGAVTGELFFGEGSRLTVL.

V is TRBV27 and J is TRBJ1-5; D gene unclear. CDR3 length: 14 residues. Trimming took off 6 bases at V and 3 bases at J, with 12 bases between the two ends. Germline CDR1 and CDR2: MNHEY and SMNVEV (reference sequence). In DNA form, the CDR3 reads TGTGCCAGCAGGCCCAGTACCCCCAATCAGCCCCAGCATTTT. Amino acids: CASRPSTPNQPQHF.

CDR3 in DNA: TGCGCCAGCAGCTATCAGGGGACGAATGAGCAGTTCTTC. This translates into CASSYQGTNEQFF. The V call is TRBV5-1, the J call TRBJ2-1; the D gene is possibly TRBD1 (6 bases). The germline gives CDR1 SGHRS, CDR2 YFSETQ. V lost 3 bases, J lost 7 bases, and 11 bases lay in between. The CDR3 spans 13 residues.

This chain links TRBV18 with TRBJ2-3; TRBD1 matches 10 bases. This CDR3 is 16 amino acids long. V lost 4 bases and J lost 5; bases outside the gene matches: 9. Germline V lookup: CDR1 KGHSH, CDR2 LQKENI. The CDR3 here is CASSLRTGGSIDTQYF. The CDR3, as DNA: TGTGCCAGCTCACTGCGGACAGGGGGGTCGATAGATACGCAGTATTTT.

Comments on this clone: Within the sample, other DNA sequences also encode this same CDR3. For the CDR3, the DNA is TGTGCCAGCAGCTTAGGGGACTACAATGAGCAGTTCTTC. Protein sequence: CASSLGDYNEQFF. The chain is built from TRBV7-8 and TRBJ2-1, with D uncertain. Per the germline V gene, CDR1 is SGHVS and CDR2 is FQNEAQ. The CDR3 runs 13 residues. The V end was cut by 1 base, the J end by 3 bases, with 4 bases between.

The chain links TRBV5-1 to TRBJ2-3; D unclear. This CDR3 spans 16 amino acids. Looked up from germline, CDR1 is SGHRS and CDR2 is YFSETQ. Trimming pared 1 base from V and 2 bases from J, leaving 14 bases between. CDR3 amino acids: CASSLRGGGNTDTQYF. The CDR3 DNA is TGCGCCAGCAGCTTGAGAGGTGGCGGAAACACAGATACGCAGTATTTT.

The CDR3 bases are TGTGCCAGCAGCCCCAAGCCGCTCACAGGGGGCAGGTCCTACGAGCAGTACTTC. Its translation is CASSPKPLTGGRSYEQYF. The rearrangement uses TRBV13 and TRBJ2-7, with 9 bases that match TRBD1. V lost 5 bases and J lost 1; bases outside the gene matches: 15. Germline V gene data show CDR1 as PRHDT and CDR2 as FYEKMQ (reference sequence). CDR3 length: 18 residues.

The chain's CDR3 is CASSSTPSRDYSNQPQHF. In nucleotides, the CDR3 is TGTGCCAGCAGCTCTACGCCATCGAGAGATTATAGCAATCAGCCCCAGCATTTT. This rearrangement joins TRBV7-8 to TRBJ1-5; D gene ambiguous. Germline V gene lookup returns CDR1 SGHVS and CDR2 FQNEAQ. The CDR3 is made up of 18 amino acids. V lost 4 bases and J lost 0, with 19 bases in between. Full variable domain (rest looked up from reference TRBV7-8 and TRBJ1-5): GAGVSQSPRYKVAKRGQDVALRCDPISGHVSLFWYQQALGQGPEFLTYFQNEAQLDKSGLPSDRFFAERPEGSVSTLKIQRTQQEDSAVYLCASSSTPSRDYSNQPQHFGDGTRLSIL.